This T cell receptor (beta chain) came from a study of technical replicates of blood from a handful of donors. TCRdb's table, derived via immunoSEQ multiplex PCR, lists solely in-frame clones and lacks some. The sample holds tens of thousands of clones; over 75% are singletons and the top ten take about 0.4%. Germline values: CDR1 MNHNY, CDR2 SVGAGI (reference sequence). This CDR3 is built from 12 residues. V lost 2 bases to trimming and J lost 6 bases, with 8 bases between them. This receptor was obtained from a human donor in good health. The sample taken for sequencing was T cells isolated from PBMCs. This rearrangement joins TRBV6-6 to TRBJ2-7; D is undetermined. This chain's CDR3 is CASSYPPVEQYF. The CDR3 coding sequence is TGTGCCAGCAGTTACCCACCAGTCGAGCAGTACTTC.